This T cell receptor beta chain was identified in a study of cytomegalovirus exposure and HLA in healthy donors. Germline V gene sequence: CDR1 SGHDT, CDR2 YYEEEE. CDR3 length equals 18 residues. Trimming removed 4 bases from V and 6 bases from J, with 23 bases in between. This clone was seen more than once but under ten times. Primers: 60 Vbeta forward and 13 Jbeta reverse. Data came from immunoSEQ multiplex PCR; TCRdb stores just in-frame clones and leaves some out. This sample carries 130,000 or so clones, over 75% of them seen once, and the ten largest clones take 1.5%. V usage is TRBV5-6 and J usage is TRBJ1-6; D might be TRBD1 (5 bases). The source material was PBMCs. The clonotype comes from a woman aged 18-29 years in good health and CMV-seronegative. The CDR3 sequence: CASSPLLTASRSNSPLHF. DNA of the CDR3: TGTGCCAGCAGCCCCCTGTTGACAGCCTCTAGAAGTAATTCACCCCTCCACTTT.